These 32 T cell receptor beta chains were sequenced from one sample in a study of shared clonotypes between healthy human individuals. Method: immunoSEQ multiplex PCR; TCRdb's copy keeps in-frame clones and lacks some. The sample records over 2 million clones, 85% to 95% being singletons. Sample: naive CD4+ T cells from PBMCs. Specified subset: CD45RA+ positively selected. The origin of the receptors is a man in his late teens or twenties in good health. Some clones in this sample may be carry-over from other donors' samples.

The genes are TRBV28 and TRBJ1-5; D perhaps matches TRBD1 (6 bases). V was trimmed by 1 base and J by 1 base, leaving 8 bases between them. CDR3 length: 15 amino acids. CDR1 MDHEN and CDR2 SYDVKM come from the germline V gene. As DNA, the CDR3 is TGTGCCAGCAGTTTATCAGGGGCGAGCAATCAGCCCCAGCATTTT. Encoded protein: CASSLSGASNQPQHF.

V usage is TRBV4-1 and J usage is TRBJ1-5, with D uncertain. This CDR3 has 15 residues. The germline V gene has CDR1 MGHRA and CDR2 YSYEKL. V was cut by 4 bases and J by 4 bases, with 14 bases left in between. This CDR3 reads CASSLLGGPNQPQHF. CDR3 nucleotides: TGCGCCAGCAGCCTCCTGGGTGGGCCAAATCAGCCCCAGCATTTT.

The chain is built from TRBV28 and TRBJ1-5; tentative D call: TRBD1 (6 bases). Trimming pared 7 bases from V and 5 bases from J, leaving 15 bases between. The CDR3 totals 14 residues. Germline V gene data show CDR1 as MDHEN and CDR2 as SYDVKM. CDR3 sequence (DNA): TGTGCCAGCACTACTCAGGGGCCCTATCAGCCCCAGCATTTT. It is translated as CASTTQGPYQPQHF. The whole variable domain, filled in from reference TRBV28 and TRBJ1-5, reads DVKVTQSSRYLVKRTGEKVFLECVQDMDHENMFWYRQDPGLGLRLIYFSYDVKMKEKGDIPEGYSVSREKKERFSLILESASTNQTSMYLCASTTQGPYQPQHFGDGTRLSIL.

The V call is TRBV7-3, the J call TRBJ1-1; D remains unclear. V dropped 5 bases and J dropped 4 bases, with 17 bases sitting between them. The germline V gene has CDR1 SGHTA and CDR2 FQGTGA. CDR3 length: 15 amino acids. The CDR3 loop reads CASSQQGRLVTEAFF. The DNA for the CDR3 is TGTGCCAGCAGCCAGCAAGGACGTCTCGTCACTGAAGCTTTCTTT.

The chain recombines TRBV19 with TRBJ1-5; possible D gene TRBD1, 5 bases. The CDR3 sequence is 14 residues long. The germline V gene has CDR1 LNHDA and CDR2 SQIVND (reference sequence). Trimming took off 3 bases at V and 4 bases at J, with 10 bases between the two ends. The chain's CDR3 is CASSIPRTNQPQHF. CDR3 DNA sequence: TGTGCCAGTAGTATCCCACGGACAAATCAGCCCCAGCATTTT.

Only one count was recorded for this clone. The CDR3 sequence is CASSDQLAGDTQYF. CDR3 nucleotide sequence: TGTGCCAGCAGTGATCAACTAGCCGGGGATACGCAGTATTTT. V usage is TRBV25-1 and J usage is TRBJ2-3; tentative D call: TRBD2 (6 bases). CDR1 is MGHDK and CDR2 is SYGVNS in the germline V gene. There are 14 residues in the CDR3. V was cut by 3 bases and J by 6 bases, with 13 bases left in between.

This clone was seen more than once but under ten times. Other DNA sequences of this sample code for an identical CDR3. This sequence joins TRBV5-6 and TRBJ2-7; D not resolved. Looked up from germline, CDR1 is SGHDT and CDR2 is YYEEEE. This CDR3 region has 12 residues. The V end lost 1 base, the J end lost 6 bases, and 8 bases lay between the germline ends. Written as DNA, the CDR3 is TGTGCCAGCAGCTTGAGGCTAGGCGAGCAGTACTTC. Translating it yields CASSLRLGEQYF. Together with reference TRBV5-6 and TRBJ2-7, the CDR3 gives the full variable domain: DAGVTQSPTHLIKTRGQQVTLRCSPKSGHDTVSWYQQALGQGPQFIFQYYEEEERQRGNFPDRFSGHQFPNYSSELNVNALLLGDSALYLCASSLRLGEQYFGPGTRLTVT.

V and J are TRBV7-2 and TRBJ1-2; D remains unclear. The germline V gene encodes CDR1 SGHTA and CDR2 FQGNSA. This CDR3 contains 15 residues. Trimming pared 1 base from V and 8 bases from J, leaving 17 bases between. CDR3 protein: CASSLGNRRVRGYTF. Written as DNA, the CDR3 is TGTGCCAGCAGCTTAGGGAACCGGCGAGTGCGCGGCTACACCTTC.

J is TRBJ1-4 and V is TRBV4-3; tentatively, D is TRBD1 (6 bases). There are 17 residues in the CDR3. The V gene lost 5 bases and the J gene lost 0 bases, with 16 bases spanning the gap. From germline, CDR1 is LGHNA and CDR2 YSLEER. The CDR3 DNA follows: TGCGCCAGCAGCGCGGGACAAGGAACGGCAACTAATGAAAAACTGTTTTTT. This gives the protein CASSAGQGTATNEKLFF.

The chain has TRBV9 and TRBJ2-3; 8 nucleotides match TRBD1. The length of the CDR3 is 16 residues. Germline V gene sequence: CDR1 SGDLS, CDR2 YYNGEE. V gave up 3 bases and J gave up 2 bases; unmatched junction bases: 8. The CDR3 DNA is TGTGCCAGCAGCGGACCGGACAGGGACCACACAGATACGCAGTATTTT. Residues: CASSGPDRDHTDTQYF.

V and J are TRBV4-2 and TRBJ2-1; TRBD2 matches 8 bases. Looked up from germline, CDR1 is LGHNA and CDR2 is YNFKEQ. The CDR3 is 22 residues long. V gave up 1 base and J gave up 2 bases; unmatched junction bases: 22. This CDR3 is CASSQGVPRLASQVITYNEQFF. The CDR3 DNA is TGTGCCAGCAGCCAAGGGGTCCCCCGACTAGCGTCCCAAGTTATTACCTACAATGAGCAGTTCTTC.

This chain uses TRBV27 with TRBJ2-1; D is undetermined. The CDR3 is made up of 15 amino acids. V dropped 5 bases and J dropped 6 bases, with 17 bases sitting between them. Germline assignment: CDR1 MNHEY and CDR2 SMNVEV (reference sequence). The CDR3 bases are TGTGCCAGCAGTCCCCCCACTGCGGAGCTCAATGAGCAGTTCTTC. Residues: CASSPPTAELNEQFF.

The J gene is TRBJ2-1, the V gene TRBV28; no clear D gene. V shed 7 bases and J shed 8 bases, with 18 bases lying between them. This CDR3 spans 14 amino acids. Germline V lookup: CDR1 MDHEN, CDR2 SYDVKM. CDR3 region: CASTWLSYSDEQFF. The CDR3, as DNA: TGTGCCAGCACTTGGCTATCTTACTCCGATGAGCAGTTCTTC.

The chain recombines TRBV6-4 with TRBJ1-1, with D hard to call. Trimming pared 3 bases from V and 5 bases from J, leaving 19 bases between. Germline V gives CDR1 MRHNA, CDR2 SNTAGT. The CDR3 is 16 residues long. CDR3 sequence reads: CASSEFDWIGETEAFF. DNA of the CDR3: TGTGCCAGCAGTGAATTCGATTGGATCGGCGAGACTGAAGCTTTCTTT.

The chain links TRBV6-5 to TRBJ2-7; weak D call: TRBD2 (5 bases). The CDR3 length is 13 residues. Germline-derived CDR1 and CDR2 are MNHEY and SVGAGI. With 0 bases removed from V and 2 bases from J, the gap between germline ends came to 5 bases. DNA of the CDR3: TGTGCCAGCAGTTACTCGACTACCTACGAGCAGTACTTC. Encoded protein: CASSYSTTYEQYF.

V and J are TRBV5-1 and TRBJ2-5; weak D call: TRBD1 (6 bases). V was pared by 4 bases and J by 0 bases, with 10 bases between. The CDR3 totals 14 residues. The germline CDR1 and CDR2 sequences are SGHRS and YFSETQ. The DNA of the CDR3 is TGCGCCAGCAGCCAGCAGGGGTACCAAGAGACCCAGTACTTC. Protein product: CASSQQGYQETQYF.

Notes on this clone: Mismatch with germline at one junction end may stem from a read error. The chain links TRBV6-5 to TRBJ2-7; D tentatively fits TRBD1 or TRBD2 (5 bases each). CDR1 and CDR2 from the germline V gene are MNHEY and SVGAGI. This CDR3 has 12 residues. CDR3 sequence: CASSPWTGASDF. The CDR3 region has the DNA TGTGCCAGCAGTCCGTGGACCGGGGCGAGCGACTTC.

The rearrangement links TRBV4-2 to TRBJ2-5, with 7 bases aligning to TRBD1. The V and J ends lost 1 base and 2 bases, in that order; junction bases with no gene match: 7. From germline, CDR1 is LGHNA and CDR2 YNFKEQ. The CDR3 sequence is 16 residues long. The CDR3 spells CASSQASGTVQETQYF. The CDR3 region has the DNA TGTGCCAGCAGCCAAGCCTCCGGGACAGTTCAAGAGACCCAGTACTTC.

This sequence joins TRBV15 and TRBJ1-4, with a weak D call TRBD1 (5 bases). CDR1 is LNHNV, CDR2 YYDKDF, per germline (reference sequence). Trimming left V 0 bases short and J 8 bases short, with 10 bases between. This CDR3 spans 14 amino acids. This CDR3 is CATSREGRDEKLFF. DNA for the CDR3: TGTGCCACCAGCAGAGAAGGCAGGGACGAAAAACTGTTTTTT.

J is TRBJ2-1 and V is TRBV5-1; D may be TRBD1 (7 bases). The CDR3 length is 13 residues. Between the trimmed V and J ends, which lost 4 bases and 12 bases, there was a span of 17 bases. The germline V gene encodes CDR1 SGHRS and CDR2 YFSETQ. The CDR3 loop reads CASSRRDSPLQFF. The CDR3 DNA reads as TGCGCCAGCAGCCGGAGGGACAGCCCCTTGCAGTTCTTC.

The J gene is TRBJ2-1, the V gene TRBV2, with 7 bases identical to TRBD1. This CDR3 contains 14 residues. CDR1 SNHLY and CDR2 FYNNEI come from the germline V gene. V was clipped by 6 bases and J by 8 bases; unmatched bases: 10. In DNA form, the CDR3 reads TGTGCCAGCAGAGACCGGACAGGAACTGATGAGCAGTTCTTC. Amino acid sequence: CASRDRTGTDEQFF.

The sample holds one count of this clone. The J gene is TRBJ2-1, the V gene TRBV5-1; 10 bases are shared with TRBD2. CDR3 length: 16 amino acids. Germline CDR1 is SGHRS and CDR2 is YFSETQ. The V segment lost 0 bases and the J segment 9 bases; nucleotides outside the gene matches: 9. CDR3 in DNA: TGCGCCAGCAGCTTGGAGGAGCGGGAGGGAAGGGGTGAGCAGTTCTTC. Translated: CASSLEEREGRGEQFF.

The chain has TRBV6-1 and TRBJ1-5; D not resolved. The germline V gene encodes CDR1 MNHNS and CDR2 SASEGT. V was trimmed by 1 base and J by 1 base, leaving 5 bases between them. The CDR3 is 14 amino acids. CDR3 in DNA: TGTGCCAGCAGTGAAGTTGGCAGCAATCAGCCCCAGCATTTT. This codes for CASSEVGSNQPQHF.

The V and J genes are TRBV14 and TRBJ2-3; 7 bases are shared with TRBD2. The V segment lost 5 bases and the J segment 6 bases; nucleotides outside the gene matches: 14. The CDR3 spans 16 residues. Germline loops: CDR1 SGHDN, CDR2 FVKESK. The CDR3 loop is CASSKAPGRGSDTQYF. DNA for the CDR3: TGTGCCAGCAGCAAGGCCCCGGGGCGGGGGTCGGATACGCAGTATTTT.

The gene calls are TRBV11-2 and TRBJ2-7; the D is unclear. The germline V and J ends were trimmed by 3 bases and 2 bases, with 14 bases remaining between them. The CDR3 covers 15 residues. Germline assignment: CDR1 SGHAT and CDR2 FQNNGV. In nucleotides, the CDR3 is TGTGCCAGCAGCTTTTCCGAGGAAATCCCCTACGAGCAGTACTTC. It specifies CASSFSEEIPYEQYF.

On this clone: Other DNA sequences from this sample encode an identical CDR3 as well. The chain combines TRBV5-1 with TRBJ2-2, with D uncertain. The CDR3 consists of 13 residues. Germline values: CDR1 SGHRS, CDR2 YFSETQ. V shed 4 bases and J shed 1 base, with 5 bases lying between them. CDR3 bases: TGCGCCAGCAGCGGGCAGAACACCGGGGAGCTGTTTTTT. As protein: CASSGQNTGELFF.

The chain recombines TRBV25-1 with TRBJ2-5, with D possibly called TRBD1 or TRBD2 (5 bases each). The CDR3 loop spans 15 amino acids. V lost 6 bases, J lost 5 bases, and 19 bases lay in between. The germline CDR1 and CDR2 sequences are MGHDK and SYGVNS. For the CDR3, the DNA is TGTGCCAGCAGCTTCCCAAGTGGCAGGGAGGAGACCCAGTACTTC. It yields the protein CASSFPSGREETQYF.

The V and J genes are TRBV25-1 and TRBJ1-4, with TRBD1 as a possible D gene (5 bases). With 3 bases removed from V and 8 bases from J, the gap between germline ends came to 13 bases. CDR1 MGHDK and CDR2 SYGVNS come from the germline V gene. The length of the CDR3 is 14 residues. Written as DNA, the CDR3 is TGTGCCAGCAGTGACCCCCGAGGGGTCGAAAAACTGTTTTTT. This translates into CASSDPRGVEKLFF.

The CDR3 region has the DNA TGTGCCAGCAGCCTAACAGACAGGGTACAGCCCCAGCATTTT. Protein: CASSLTDRVQPQHF. The chain joins TRBV7-8 to TRBJ1-5, with TRBD1 identical over 7 bases. Germline loops: CDR1 SGHVS, CDR2 FQNEAQ. The V and J ends lost 5 bases and 7 bases, in that order; junction bases with no gene match: 8. The CDR3 is 14 amino acids.

A few counts support this clone. The chain joins TRBV28 to TRBJ1-1; D possibly corresponds to TRBD1 (5 bases). The ends were cut back, 6 bases at V and 2 bases at J, with 16 bases in the middle. Germline V gene data show CDR1 as MDHEN and CDR2 as SYDVKM. CDR3 length equals 15 residues. CDR3: CASRDVGQPNTEAFF. The CDR3 DNA reads TGTGCCAGCAGGGACGTGGGGCAACCCAACACTGAAGCTTTCTTT.

This chain joins TRBV5-4 and TRBJ1-1, with 10 nucleotides matching TRBD1. V trimming: 4 bases; J trimming: 5 bases; junction bases outside the gene matches: 2. CDR1 and CDR2 from the germline V gene are SGHNT and YYREEE (reference sequence). The CDR3 has 13 residues. The CDR3 sequence is CASSPDRGTEAFF. The CDR3 DNA reads as TGTGCCAGCAGCCCGGACAGGGGGACTGAAGCTTTCTTT. The whole variable domain, remainder taken from reference TRBV5-4 and TRBJ1-1, is ETGVTQSPTHLIKTRGQQVTLRCSSQSGHNTVSWYQQALGQGPQFIFQYYREEENGRGNFPPRFSGLQFPNYSSELNVNALELDDSALYLCASSPDRGTEAFFGQGTRLTVV.

This clone was recorded once. This chain joins TRBV28 and TRBJ2-3; unclear D gene. The CDR3 extends over 13 amino acids. Trimming cost V 8 bases and J 4 bases, with 13 bases left between them. Germline V gene data show CDR1 as MDHEN and CDR2 as SYDVKM. The CDR3 coding sequence is TGTGCCAGCGAACTTAGGAGAGCAGATACGCAGTATTTT. Encoded protein: CASELRRADTQYF.